This T cell receptor (beta chain) was sequenced during a study of blood T cell repertoires in COVID-19. Across the whole study: From the United States, Italy and Spain came samples of acute and convalescent COVID-19. T cells, B-cell-depleted T cells, or PBMCs supplied cDNA or gDNA.

Original handling: Quantification of nucleated cells was approximated via reference gene primer amplification. Assay: immunoSEQ multiplex PCR; the TCRdb copy retains only in-frame clones and omits some. D and trimming come from the DNA, and the V and J calls and clone size come from that table. The sample contains some 240,000 clones, about 90% of which appear only once. Trimming at V came to 6 bases and at J to 2 bases, leaving 12 bases not matched to a gene. The germline gives CDR1 MDHEN, CDR2 SYDVKM. The CDR3 length is 16 residues. Sequences were obtained from peripheral blood. This chain uses TRBV28 with TRBJ1-2, with TRBD1 identical over 7 bases. This sequence was found in a man aged 55-75 years who had recovered from COVID-19. The CDR3 is CASRLGASTGNYGYTF. CDR3 sequence (DNA): TGTGCCAGCAGGTTGGGGGCCTCGACAGGGAACTATGGCTACACCTTC.